This TCR beta chain was retrieved from a study of blood T cell repertoires in COVID-19. Turning to the study itself: COVID-19 samples collected from the United States, Italy and Spain covered acute and convalescent phases.

Original handling: How many nucleated cells were present was estimated from reference gene primer amplification. Sequencing was performed with immunoSEQ multiplex PCR; in TCRdb, only in-frame clones are kept and a portion is missing. V and J calls and clone size are given by that table; D and trimming were obtained from the DNA. The top ten clones hold around 9% of a sample with approximately 200,000 clones, 86% of them seen once. Researchers sorted participants into cohorts using their self-reported clinical history. The clonotype was recovered from a young woman who had recovered from COVID-19. Sequenced material: PBMCs or T cells enriched from blood (not recorded which).

The CDR3 is CASIRQGTGELFF. The CDR3 DNA reads TGTGCCAGCATACGACAGGGTACCGGGGAGCTGTTTTTT. The chain is built from TRBV25-1 and TRBJ2-2, with 7 bases matching TRBD1. CDR3 length equals 13 residues. Germline V gives CDR1 MGHDK, CDR2 SYGVNS. V was pared by 7 bases and J by 5 bases, with 4 bases of the junction left unmatched.